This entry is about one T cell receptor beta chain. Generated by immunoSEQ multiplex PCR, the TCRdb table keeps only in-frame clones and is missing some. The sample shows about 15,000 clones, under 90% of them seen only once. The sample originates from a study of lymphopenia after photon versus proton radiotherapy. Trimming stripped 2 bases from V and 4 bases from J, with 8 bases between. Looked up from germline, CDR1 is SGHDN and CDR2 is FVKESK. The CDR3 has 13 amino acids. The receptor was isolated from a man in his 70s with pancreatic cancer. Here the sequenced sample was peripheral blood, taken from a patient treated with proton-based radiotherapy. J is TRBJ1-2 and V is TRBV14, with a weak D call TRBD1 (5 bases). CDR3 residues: CASSQQGPYGYTF. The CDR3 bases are TGTGCCAGCAGCCAACAGGGTCCCTATGGCTACACCTTC.